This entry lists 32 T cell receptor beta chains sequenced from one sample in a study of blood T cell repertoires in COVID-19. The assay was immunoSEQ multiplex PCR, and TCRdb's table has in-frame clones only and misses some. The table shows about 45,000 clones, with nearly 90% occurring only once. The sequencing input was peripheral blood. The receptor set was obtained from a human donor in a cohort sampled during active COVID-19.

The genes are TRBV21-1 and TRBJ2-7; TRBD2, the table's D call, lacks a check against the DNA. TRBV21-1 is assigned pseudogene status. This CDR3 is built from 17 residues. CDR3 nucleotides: TGTGCCAGCAGCAAAGCAGGGACTAGCGGGAGTCTAGGAGAGCAGTACTTC. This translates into CASSKAGTSGSLGEQYF.

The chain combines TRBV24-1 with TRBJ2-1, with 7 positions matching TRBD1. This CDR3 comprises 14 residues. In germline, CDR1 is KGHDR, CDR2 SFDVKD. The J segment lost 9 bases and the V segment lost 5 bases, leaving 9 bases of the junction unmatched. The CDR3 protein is CATSATGQGGEQFF. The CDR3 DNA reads TGTGCCACCAGTGCGACAGGGCAGGGTGGTGAGCAGTTCTTC.

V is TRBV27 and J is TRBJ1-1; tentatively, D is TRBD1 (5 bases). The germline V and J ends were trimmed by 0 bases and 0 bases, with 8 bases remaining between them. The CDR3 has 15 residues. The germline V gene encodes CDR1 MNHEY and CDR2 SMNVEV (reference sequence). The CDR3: CASSLSQGMNTEAFF. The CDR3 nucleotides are TGTGCCAGCAGTTTATCCCAGGGTATGAACACTGAAGCTTTCTTT.

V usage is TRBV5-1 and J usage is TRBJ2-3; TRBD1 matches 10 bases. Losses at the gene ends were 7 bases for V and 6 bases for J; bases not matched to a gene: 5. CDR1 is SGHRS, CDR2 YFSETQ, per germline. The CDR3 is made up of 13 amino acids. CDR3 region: CASRDRGWDTQYF. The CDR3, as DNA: TGCGCCAGCCGGGACAGGGGCTGGGATACGCAGTATTTT.

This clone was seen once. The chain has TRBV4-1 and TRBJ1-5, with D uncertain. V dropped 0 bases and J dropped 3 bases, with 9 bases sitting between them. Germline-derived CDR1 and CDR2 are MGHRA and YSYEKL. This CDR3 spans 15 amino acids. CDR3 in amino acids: CASSQDGILNQPQHF. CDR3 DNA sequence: TGCGCCAGCAGCCAAGATGGCATCCTCAATCAGCCCCAGCATTTT.

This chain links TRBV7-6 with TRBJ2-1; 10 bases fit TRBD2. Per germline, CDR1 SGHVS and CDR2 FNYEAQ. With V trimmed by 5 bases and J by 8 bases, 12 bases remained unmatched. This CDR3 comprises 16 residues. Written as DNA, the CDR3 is TGTGCCAGCAGCCGCCGATTCATAGCGGGAGGCGATGAGCAGTTCTTC. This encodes CASSRRFIAGGDEQFF.

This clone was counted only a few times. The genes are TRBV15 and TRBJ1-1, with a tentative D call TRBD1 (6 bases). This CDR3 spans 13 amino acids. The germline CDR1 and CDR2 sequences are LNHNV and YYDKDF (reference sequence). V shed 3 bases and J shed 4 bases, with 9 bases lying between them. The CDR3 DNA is TGTGCCACCAGCAGGGAACAGGGCACTGAAGCTTTCTTT. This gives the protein CATSREQGTEAFF.

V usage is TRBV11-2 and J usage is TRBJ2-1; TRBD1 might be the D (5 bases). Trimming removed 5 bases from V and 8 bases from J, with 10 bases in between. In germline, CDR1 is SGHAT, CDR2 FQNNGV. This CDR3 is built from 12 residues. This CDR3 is CASSRQGYEQFF. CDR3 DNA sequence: TGTGCCAGCAGCCGTCAGGGCTATGAGCAGTTCTTC.

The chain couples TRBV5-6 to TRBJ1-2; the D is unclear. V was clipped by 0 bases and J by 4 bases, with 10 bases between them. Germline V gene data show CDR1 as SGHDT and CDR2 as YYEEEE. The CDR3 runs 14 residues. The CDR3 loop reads CASSLARSSYGYTF. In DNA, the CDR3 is TGTGCCAGCAGCTTGGCCAGGTCCTCCTATGGCTACACCTTC.

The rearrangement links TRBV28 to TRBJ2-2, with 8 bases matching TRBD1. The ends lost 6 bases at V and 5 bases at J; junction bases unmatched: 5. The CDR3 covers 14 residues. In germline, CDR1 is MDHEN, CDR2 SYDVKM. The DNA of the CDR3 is TGTGCCAGCAGAGGACAGGGAAGGACCGGGGAGCTGTTTTTT. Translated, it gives CASRGQGRTGELFF.

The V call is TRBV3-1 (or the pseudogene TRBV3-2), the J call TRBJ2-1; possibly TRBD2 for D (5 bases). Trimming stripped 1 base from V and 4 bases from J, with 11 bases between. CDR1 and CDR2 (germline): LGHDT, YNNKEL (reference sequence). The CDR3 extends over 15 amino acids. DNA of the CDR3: TGTGCCAGCAGCCAAGGAGGGATACTATACAATGAGCAGTTCTTC. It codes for CASSQGGILYNEQFF.

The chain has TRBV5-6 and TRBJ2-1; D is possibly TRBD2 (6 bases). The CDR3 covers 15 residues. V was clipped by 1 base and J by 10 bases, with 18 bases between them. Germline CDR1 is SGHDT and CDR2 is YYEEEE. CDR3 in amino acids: CASSLRVTVAGEQFF. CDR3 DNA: TGTGCCAGCAGCTTGCGTGTGACTGTGGCGGGGGAGCAGTTCTTC.

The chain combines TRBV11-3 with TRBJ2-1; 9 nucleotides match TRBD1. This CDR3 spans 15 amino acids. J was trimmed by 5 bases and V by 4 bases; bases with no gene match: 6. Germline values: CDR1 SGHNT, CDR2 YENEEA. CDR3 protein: CASSSVTGGNNEQFF. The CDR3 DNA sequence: TGTGCCAGCAGCTCAGTTACAGGGGGCAACAATGAGCAGTTCTTC.

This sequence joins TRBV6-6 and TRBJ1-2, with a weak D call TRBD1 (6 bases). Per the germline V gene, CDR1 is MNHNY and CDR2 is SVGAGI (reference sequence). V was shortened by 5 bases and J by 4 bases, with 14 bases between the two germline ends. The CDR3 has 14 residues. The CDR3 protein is CASSRQGPLYGYTF. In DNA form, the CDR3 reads TGTGCCAGCAGTCGTCAGGGGCCCCTCTATGGCTACACCTTC.

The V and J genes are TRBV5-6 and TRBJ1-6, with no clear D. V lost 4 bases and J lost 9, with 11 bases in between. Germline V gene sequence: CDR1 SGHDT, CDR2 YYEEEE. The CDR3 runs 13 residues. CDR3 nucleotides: TGTGCCAGCAGCCCTCAATGGGCTTCACCCCTCCACTTT. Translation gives CASSPQWASPLHF.

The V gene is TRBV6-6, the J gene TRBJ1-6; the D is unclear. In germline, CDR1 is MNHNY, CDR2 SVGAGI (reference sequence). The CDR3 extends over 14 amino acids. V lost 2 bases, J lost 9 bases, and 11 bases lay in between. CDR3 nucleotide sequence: TGTGCCAGCAGTTACGTAGGGAGTGGTTCACCCCTCCACTTT. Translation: CASSYVGSGSPLHF.

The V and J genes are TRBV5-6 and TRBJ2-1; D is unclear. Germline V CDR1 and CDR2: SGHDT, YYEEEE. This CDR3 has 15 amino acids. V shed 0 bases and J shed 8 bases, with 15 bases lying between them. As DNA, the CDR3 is TGTGCCAGCAGCTTGGTGGGCCCCACTGTCGATGAGCAGTTCTTC. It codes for CASSLVGPTVDEQFF. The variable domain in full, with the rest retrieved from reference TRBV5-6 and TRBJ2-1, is DAGVTQSPTHLIKTRGQQVTLRCSPKSGHDTVSWYQQALGQGPQFIFQYYEEEERQRGNFPDRFSGHQFPNYSSELNVNALLLGDSALYLCASSLVGPTVDEQFFGPGTRLTVL.

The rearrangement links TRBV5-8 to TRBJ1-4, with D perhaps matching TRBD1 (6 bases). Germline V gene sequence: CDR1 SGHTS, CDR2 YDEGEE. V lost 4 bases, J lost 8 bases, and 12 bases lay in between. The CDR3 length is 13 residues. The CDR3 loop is CASSPDRLEKLFF. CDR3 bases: TGTGCCAGCAGCCCTGACAGGCTAGAAAAACTGTTTTTT. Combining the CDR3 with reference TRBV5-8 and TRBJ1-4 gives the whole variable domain EAGVTQSPTHLIKTRGQQATLRCSPISGHTSVYWYQQALGLGLQFLLWYDEGEERNRGNFPPRFSGRQFPNYSSELNVNALELEDSALYLCASSPDRLEKLFFGSGTQLSVL.

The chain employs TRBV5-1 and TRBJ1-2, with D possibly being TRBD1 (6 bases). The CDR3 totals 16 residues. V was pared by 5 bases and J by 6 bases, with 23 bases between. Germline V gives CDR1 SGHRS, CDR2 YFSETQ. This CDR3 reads CASSPTSVGARDGYTF. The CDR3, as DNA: TGCGCCAGCAGTCCTACCTCGGTGGGGGCGAGGGATGGCTACACCTTC.

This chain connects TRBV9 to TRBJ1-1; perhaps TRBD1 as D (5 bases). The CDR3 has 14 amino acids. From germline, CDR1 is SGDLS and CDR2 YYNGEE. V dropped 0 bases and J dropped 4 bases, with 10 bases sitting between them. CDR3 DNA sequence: TGTGCCAGCAGCGTAGTCGGGGGTTCCACTGAAGCTTTCTTT. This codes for CASSVVGGSTEAFF.

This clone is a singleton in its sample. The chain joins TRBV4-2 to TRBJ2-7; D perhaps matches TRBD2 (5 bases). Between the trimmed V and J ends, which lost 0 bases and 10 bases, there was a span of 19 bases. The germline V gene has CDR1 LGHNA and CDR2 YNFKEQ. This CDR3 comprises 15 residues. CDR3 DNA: TGTGCCAGCAGCCAAGACCAAGGACTGGTCCTTTATCAGTACTTC. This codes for CASSQDQGLVLYQYF.

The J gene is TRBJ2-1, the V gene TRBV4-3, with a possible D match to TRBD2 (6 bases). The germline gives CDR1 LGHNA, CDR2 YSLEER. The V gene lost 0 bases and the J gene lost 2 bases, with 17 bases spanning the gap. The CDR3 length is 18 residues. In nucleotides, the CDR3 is TGCGCCAGCAGCCAAGATGGAGGGCGGACGAAGGCCTACAATGAGCAGTTCTTC. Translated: CASSQDGGRTKAYNEQFF.

CDR3 residues: CASKPGRGEQFF. DNA of the CDR3: TGTGCCAGCAAACCCGGACGGGGTGAGCAGTTCTTC. The chain combines TRBV6-6 with TRBJ2-1; D is perhaps TRBD2 (5 bases). This CDR3 has 12 amino acids. Germline CDR1 is MNHNY and CDR2 is SVGAGI (reference sequence). V was shortened by 7 bases and J by 9 bases, with 13 bases between the two germline ends.

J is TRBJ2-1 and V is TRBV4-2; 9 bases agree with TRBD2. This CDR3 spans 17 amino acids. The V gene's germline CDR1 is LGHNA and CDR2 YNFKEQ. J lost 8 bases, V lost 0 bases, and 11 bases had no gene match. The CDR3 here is CASSQDARGGLRDEQFF. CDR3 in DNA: TGTGCCAGCAGCCAAGATGCGCGGGGGGGCCTGCGGGATGAGCAGTTCTTC.

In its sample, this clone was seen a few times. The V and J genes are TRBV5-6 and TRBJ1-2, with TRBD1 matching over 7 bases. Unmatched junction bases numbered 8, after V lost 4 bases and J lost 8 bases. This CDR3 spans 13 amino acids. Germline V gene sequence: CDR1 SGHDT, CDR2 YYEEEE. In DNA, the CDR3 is TGTGCCAGCAGCACAGGGGCCCAACGAGGCTACACCTTC. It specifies CASSTGAQRGYTF.

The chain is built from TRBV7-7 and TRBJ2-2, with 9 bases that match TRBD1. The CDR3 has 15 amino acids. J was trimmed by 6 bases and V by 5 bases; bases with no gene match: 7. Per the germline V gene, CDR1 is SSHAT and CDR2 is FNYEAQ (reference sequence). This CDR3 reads CASSPRGQGAGELFF. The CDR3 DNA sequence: TGTGCCAGCAGCCCAAGGGGACAGGGCGCCGGGGAGCTGTTTTTT.

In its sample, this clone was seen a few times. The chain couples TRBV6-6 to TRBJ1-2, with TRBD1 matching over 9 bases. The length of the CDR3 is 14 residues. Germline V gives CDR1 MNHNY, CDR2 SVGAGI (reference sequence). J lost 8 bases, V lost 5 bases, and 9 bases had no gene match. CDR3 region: CASSQDGTGIGYTF. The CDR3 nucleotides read TGTGCCAGCAGTCAGGACGGGACAGGGATAGGCTACACCTTC.

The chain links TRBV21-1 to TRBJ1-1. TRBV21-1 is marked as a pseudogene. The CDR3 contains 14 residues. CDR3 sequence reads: CASSILSGNTEAFF. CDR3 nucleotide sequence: TGTGCCAGCAGCATCTTGAGTGGGAACACTGAAGCTTTCTTT.

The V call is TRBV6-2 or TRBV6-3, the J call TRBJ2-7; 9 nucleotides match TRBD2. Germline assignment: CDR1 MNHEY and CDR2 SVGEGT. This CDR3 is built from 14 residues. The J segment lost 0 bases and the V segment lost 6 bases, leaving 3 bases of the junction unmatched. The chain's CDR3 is CASSFSGSSYEQYF. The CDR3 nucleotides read TGTGCCAGCAGCTTTAGCGGGAGCTCCTACGAGCAGTACTTC.

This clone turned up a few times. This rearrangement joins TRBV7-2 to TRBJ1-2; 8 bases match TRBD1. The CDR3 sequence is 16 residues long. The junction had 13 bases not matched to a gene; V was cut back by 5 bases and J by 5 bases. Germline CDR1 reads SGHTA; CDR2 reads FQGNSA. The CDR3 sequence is CASSGDRPKIQYGYTF. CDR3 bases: TGTGCCAGCAGCGGGGACAGGCCAAAGATACAATATGGCTACACCTTC.

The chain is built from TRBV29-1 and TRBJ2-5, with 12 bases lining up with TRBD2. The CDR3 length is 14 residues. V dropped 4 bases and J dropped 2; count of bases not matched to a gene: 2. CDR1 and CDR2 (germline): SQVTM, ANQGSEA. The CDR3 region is CSVAGTSGQETQYF. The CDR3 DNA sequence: TGCAGCGTTGCCGGGACTAGCGGGCAAGAGACCCAGTACTTC.

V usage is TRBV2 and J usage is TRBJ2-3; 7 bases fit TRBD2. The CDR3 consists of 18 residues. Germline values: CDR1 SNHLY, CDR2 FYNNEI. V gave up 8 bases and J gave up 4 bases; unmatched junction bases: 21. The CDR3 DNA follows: TGTGCCAGCGTTGGGGCACTAGCGTCTACTTGGTGGGCAGATACGCAGTATTTT. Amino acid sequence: CASVGALASTWWADTQYF.